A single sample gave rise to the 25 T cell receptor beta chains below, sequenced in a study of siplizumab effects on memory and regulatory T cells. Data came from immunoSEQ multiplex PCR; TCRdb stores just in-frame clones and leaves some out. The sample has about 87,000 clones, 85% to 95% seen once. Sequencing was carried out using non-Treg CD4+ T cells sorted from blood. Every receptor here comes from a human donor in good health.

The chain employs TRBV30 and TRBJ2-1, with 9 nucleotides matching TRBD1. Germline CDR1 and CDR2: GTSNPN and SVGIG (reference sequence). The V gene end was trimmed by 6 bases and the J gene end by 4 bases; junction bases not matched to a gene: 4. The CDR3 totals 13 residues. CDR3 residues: CACDRGGYNEQFF. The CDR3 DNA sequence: TGTGCCTGCGACAGGGGGGGATACAATGAGCAGTTCTTC.

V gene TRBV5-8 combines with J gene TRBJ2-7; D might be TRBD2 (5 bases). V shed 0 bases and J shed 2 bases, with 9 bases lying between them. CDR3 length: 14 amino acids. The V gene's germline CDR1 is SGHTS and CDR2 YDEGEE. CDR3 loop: CASSLAFGTYEQYF. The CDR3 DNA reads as TGTGCCAGCAGCTTGGCTTTCGGGACCTACGAGCAGTACTTC.

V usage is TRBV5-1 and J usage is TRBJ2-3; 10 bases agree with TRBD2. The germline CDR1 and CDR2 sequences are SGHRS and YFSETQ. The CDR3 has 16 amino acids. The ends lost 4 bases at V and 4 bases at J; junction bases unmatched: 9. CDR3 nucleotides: TGCGCCAGCAGCCCTCCTAGCGGGAGTTCCTCAGATACGCAGTATTTT. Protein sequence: CASSPPSGSSSDTQYF.

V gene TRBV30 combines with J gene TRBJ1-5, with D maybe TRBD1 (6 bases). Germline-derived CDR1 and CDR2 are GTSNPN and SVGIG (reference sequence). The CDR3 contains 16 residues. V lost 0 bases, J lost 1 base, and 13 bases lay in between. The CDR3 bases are TGTGCCTGGAGTGTACAGGGCGCCCTAAGCAATCAGCCCCAGCATTTT. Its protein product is CAWSVQGALSNQPQHF. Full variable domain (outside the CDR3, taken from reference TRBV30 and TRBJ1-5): SQTIHQWPATLVQPVGSPLSLECTVEGTSNPNLYWYRQAAGRGLQLLFYSVGIGQISSEVPQNLSASRPQDRQFILSSKKLLLSDSGFYLCAWSVQGALSNQPQHFGDGTRLSIL.

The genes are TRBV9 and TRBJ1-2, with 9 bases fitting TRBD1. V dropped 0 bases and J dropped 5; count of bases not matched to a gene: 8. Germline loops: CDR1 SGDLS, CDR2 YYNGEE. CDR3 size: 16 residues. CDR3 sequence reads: CASSVALQGARYGYTF. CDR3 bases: TGTGCCAGCAGCGTAGCTTTACAGGGGGCCCGATATGGCTACACCTTC. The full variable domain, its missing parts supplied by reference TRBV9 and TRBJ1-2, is DSGVTQTPKHLITATGQRVTLRCSPRSGDLSVYWYQQSLDQGLQFLIQYYNGEERAKGNILERFSAQQFPDLHSELNLSSLELGDSALYFCASSVALQGARYGYTFGSGTRLTVV.

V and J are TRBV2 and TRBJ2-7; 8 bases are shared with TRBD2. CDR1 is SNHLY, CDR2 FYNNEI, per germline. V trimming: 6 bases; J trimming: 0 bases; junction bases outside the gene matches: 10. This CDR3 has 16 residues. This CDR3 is CASRVTSGGGSYEQYF. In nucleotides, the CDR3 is TGTGCCAGCAGAGTAACTAGCGGAGGCGGCTCCTACGAGCAGTACTTC.

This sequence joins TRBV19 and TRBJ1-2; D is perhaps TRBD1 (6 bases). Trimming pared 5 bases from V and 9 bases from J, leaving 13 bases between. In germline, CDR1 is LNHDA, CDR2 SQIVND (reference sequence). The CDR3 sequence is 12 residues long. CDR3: CASSEQQGRYTF. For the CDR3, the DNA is TGTGCCAGTAGTGAACAACAGGGACGCTACACCTTC. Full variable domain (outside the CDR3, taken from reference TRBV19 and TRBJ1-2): DGGITQSPKYLFRKEGQNVTLSCEQNLNHDAMYWYRQDPGQGLRLIYYSQIVNDFQKGDIAEGYSVSREKKESFPLTVTSAQKNPTAFYLCASSEQQGRYTFGSGTRLTVV.

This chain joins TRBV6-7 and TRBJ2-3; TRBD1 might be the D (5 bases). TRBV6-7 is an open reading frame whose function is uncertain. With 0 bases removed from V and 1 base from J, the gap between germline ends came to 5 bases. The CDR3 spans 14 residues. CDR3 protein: CASSYSTGTDTQYF. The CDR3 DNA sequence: TGTGCCAGCAGTTACTCGACAGGCACAGATACGCAGTATTTT.

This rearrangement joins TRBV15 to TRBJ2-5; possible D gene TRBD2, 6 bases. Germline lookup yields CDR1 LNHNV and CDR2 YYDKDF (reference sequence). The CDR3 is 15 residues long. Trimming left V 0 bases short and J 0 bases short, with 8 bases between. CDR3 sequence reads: CATSRDGGYQETQYF. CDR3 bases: TGTGCCACCAGCAGAGACGGGGGTTACCAAGAGACCCAGTACTTC.

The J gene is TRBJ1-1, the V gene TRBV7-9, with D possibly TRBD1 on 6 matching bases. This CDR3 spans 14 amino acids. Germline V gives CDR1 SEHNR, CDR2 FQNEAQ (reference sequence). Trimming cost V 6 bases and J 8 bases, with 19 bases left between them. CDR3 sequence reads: CASRLTGAGGEAFF. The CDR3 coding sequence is TGTGCCAGCAGGCTAACGGGGGCGGGTGGAGAAGCTTTCTTT.

The CDR3 reads CASRTGTAPTKFF. CDR3 in DNA: TGTGCCAGCAGAACCGGGACAGCGCCTACTAAGTTCTTC. This chain connects TRBV27 to TRBJ2-1; 7 nucleotides agree with TRBD1. With 6 bases clipped from V and 14 bases from J, the junction kept 13 bases outside the gene matches. CDR1 MNHEY and CDR2 SMNVEV come from the germline V gene (reference sequence). This CDR3 is 13 amino acids long.

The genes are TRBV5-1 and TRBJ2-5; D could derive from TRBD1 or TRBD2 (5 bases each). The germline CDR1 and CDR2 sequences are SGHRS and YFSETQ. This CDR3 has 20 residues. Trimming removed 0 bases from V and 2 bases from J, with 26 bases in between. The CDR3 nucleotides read TGCGCCAGCAGCTTGGCAGGGACGGTCCCGACCACCGCAGCTCAAGAGACCCAGTACTTC. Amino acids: CASSLAGTVPTTAAQETQYF.

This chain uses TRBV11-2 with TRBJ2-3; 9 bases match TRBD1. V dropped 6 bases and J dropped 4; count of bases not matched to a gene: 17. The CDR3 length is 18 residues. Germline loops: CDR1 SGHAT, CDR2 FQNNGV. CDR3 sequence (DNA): TGTGCCAGCAGAAGGGGGACAGGGAGAGTCTGGGGCGCAGATACGCAGTATTTT. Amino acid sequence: CASRRGTGRVWGADTQYF.

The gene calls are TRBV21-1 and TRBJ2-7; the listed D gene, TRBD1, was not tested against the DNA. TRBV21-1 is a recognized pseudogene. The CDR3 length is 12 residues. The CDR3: CASGGQVYEQYF. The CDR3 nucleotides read TGTGCCAGCGGCGGACAGGTCTACGAGCAGTACTTC.

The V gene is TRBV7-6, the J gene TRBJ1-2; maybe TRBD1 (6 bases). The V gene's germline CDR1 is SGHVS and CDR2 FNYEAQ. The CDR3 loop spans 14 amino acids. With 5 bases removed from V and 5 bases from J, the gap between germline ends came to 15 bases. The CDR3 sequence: CASSAGTPNYGYTF. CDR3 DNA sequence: TGTGCCAGCAGCGCTGGGACACCAAATTATGGCTACACCTTC.

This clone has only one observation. The CDR3 coding sequence is TGTGCCATCAGTGAATTGAGGAGCACAGATACGCAGTATTTT. Translating gives CAISELRSTDTQYF. The chain combines TRBV10-3 with TRBJ2-3; D remains unclear. V gave up 3 bases and J gave up 0 bases, with 7 bases separating them. The CDR3 covers 14 residues. Germline loops: CDR1 ENHRY, CDR2 SYGVKD.

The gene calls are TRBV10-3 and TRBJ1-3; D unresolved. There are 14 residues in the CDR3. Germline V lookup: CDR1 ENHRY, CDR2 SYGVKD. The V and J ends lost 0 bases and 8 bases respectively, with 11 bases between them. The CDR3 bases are TGTGCCATCAGTGAGTCCTTAGCTTTGGACACCATATATTTT. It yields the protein CAISESLALDTIYF.

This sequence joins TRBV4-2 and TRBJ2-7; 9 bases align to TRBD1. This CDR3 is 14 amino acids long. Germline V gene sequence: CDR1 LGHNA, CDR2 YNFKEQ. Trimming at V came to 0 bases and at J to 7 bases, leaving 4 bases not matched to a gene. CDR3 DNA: TGTGCCAGCAGCCAAGAAGGGACAGGGTGGGAGCAGTACTTC. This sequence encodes CASSQEGTGWEQYF.

The CDR3 loop is CASSLKGSGIVQFF. The CDR3 coding sequence is TGTGCCAGCAGCTTGAAGGGGAGCGGGATAGTTCAGTTCTTC. The gene calls are TRBV7-2 and TRBJ2-1, with 7 positions matching TRBD2. The V gene end was trimmed by 3 bases and the J gene end by 13 bases; junction bases not matched to a gene: 12. The CDR3 is 14 residues long. Germline assignment: CDR1 SGHTA and CDR2 FQGNSA.

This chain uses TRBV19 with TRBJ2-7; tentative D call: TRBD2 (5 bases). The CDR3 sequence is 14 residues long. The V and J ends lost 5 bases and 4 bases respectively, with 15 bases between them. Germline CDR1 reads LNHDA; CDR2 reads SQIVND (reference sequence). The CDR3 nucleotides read TGTGCCAGTAGTTTTTCGAGGGTAGGATACGAGCAGTACTTC. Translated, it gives CASSFSRVGYEQYF.

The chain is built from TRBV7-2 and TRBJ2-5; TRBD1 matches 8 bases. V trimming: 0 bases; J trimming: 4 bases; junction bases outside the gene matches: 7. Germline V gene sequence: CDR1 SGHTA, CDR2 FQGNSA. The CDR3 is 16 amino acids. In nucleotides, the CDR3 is TGTGCCAGCAGCTTAGCGCTGCAGGGGGCATCAGAGACCCAGTACTTC. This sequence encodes CASSLALQGASETQYF.

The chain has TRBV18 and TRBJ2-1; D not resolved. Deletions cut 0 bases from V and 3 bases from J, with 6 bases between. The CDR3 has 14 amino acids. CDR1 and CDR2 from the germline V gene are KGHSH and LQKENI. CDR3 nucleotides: TGTGCCAGCTCACCACCAAGTTTCTACAATGAGCAGTTCTTC. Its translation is CASSPPSFYNEQFF.

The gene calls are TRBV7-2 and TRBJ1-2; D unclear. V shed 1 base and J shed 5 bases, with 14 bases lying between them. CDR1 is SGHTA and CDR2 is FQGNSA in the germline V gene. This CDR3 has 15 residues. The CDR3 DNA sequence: TGTGCCAGCAGCTTAGTTTCGGCAGGCCCGTATGGCTACACCTTC. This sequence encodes CASSLVSAGPYGYTF.

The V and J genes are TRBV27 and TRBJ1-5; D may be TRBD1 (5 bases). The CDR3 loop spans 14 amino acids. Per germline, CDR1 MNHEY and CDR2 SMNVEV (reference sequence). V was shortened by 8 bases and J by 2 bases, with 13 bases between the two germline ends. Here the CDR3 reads CASGPRDGNQPQHF. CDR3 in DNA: TGTGCCAGCGGCCCTAGGGACGGCAATCAGCCCCAGCATTTT.

CDR3: CAKKTGTEGSGNTIYF. Here the CDR3 DNA reads TGTGCCAAGAAGACAGGGACTGAAGGCTCTGGAAACACCATATATTTT. The chain has TRBV27 and TRBJ1-3; TRBD1 agrees at 7 bases. Germline-derived CDR1 and CDR2 are MNHEY and SMNVEV (reference sequence). The CDR3 consists of 16 residues. The trim removed 10 bases at V and 0 bases at J, leaving 12 bases unmatched.